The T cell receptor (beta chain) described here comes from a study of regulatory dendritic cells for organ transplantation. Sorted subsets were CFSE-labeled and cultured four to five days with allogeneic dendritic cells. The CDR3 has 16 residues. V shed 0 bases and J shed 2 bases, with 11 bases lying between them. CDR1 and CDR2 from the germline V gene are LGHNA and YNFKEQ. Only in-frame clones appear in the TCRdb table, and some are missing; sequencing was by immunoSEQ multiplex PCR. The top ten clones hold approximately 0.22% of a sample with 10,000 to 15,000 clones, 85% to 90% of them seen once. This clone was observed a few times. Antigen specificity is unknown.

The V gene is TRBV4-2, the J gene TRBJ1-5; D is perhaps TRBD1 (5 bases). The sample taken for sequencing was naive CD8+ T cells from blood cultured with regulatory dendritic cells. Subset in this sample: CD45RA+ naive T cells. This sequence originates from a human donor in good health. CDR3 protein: CASSQEVGGGNQPQHF. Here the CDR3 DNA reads TGTGCCAGCAGCCAAGAAGTGGGGGGAGGCAATCAGCCCCAGCATTTT.